The entry that follows covers one T cell receptor beta chain sequence. As yet, its antigen is unknown. This sample was included in a study of T cell responses to AZD1222 COVID-19 vaccine. The table came from immunoSEQ multiplex PCR; TCRdb's copy has only in-frame clones and leaves some out. This table has over 150,000 clones, 88% appearing once. The CDR3 has 14 amino acids. V shed 0 bases and J shed 0 bases, with 8 bases lying between them. Germline CDR1 GTSNPN, CDR2 SVGIG (reference sequence). Findings and caveats of the study: Sampling that yielded the repertoires occurred only after the peak T cell response. Nearly half of spike-specific TCRs reportedly target variant regions that are unmutated in the B.1.351 and B.1.1.7 variants.

Sequencing was performed on peripheral blood, taken 28 days after the second AZD1222 dose. This sequence originates from an adult who received the AZD1222 COVID-19 vaccine. V and J are TRBV30 and TRBJ1-2; D call uncertain. CDR3 sequence reads: CAWSVEQTNYGYTF. In DNA form, the CDR3 reads TGTGCCTGGAGTGTAGAGCAGACTAACTATGGCTACACCTTC.